Presented here are 12 T cell receptor beta chains from one specimen sequenced in a study of identical twins. MiXCR was run by TCRdb on the 5' RACE reads, yielding one entry per CDR3 protein. The sample comprises 450,000 or so distinct CDR3 sequences, 13% to 15% of which are singletons, and 0.5% to 0.65% rests with the top ten. These data also formed part of another study, on yellow fever vaccine responses in identical twins.

The specimen sequenced was CD4+ T cells sorted from blood. The receptor source for this set is a woman between 18 and 29 years old in good health.

The rearrangement joins TRBV5-5 to TRBJ2-3; 9 bases are shared with TRBD2. The V segment lost 0 bases and the J segment 6 bases; nucleotides outside the gene matches: 8. This CDR3 has 16 amino acids. CDR1 and CDR2 from the germline V gene are SGHKS and YYEKEE (reference sequence). Here the CDR3 DNA reads TGTGCCAGCAGCTTGGAGACTAGCGGCTTTGGGGATACGCAGTATTTT. Translation gives CASSLETSGFGDTQYF.

This clonotype was seen more than once but under ten times. The J gene is TRBJ2-3, the V gene TRBV7-2; TRBD2 might be the D (7 bases). The V end lost 5 bases, the J end lost 7 bases, and 16 bases lay between the germline ends. Germline-derived CDR1 and CDR2 are SGHTA and FQGNSA. The CDR3 covers 14 residues. The CDR3 bases are TGTGCCAGCAGCCCTGAACAGGGAGGGAATACGCAGTATTTT. As protein: CASSPEQGGNTQYF.

This clonotype was detected only a few times. The chain has TRBV18 and TRBJ2-7; 9 bases line up with TRBD1. J was trimmed by 6 bases and V by 1 base; bases with no gene match: 7. The CDR3 runs to 15 residues. Germline assignment: CDR1 KGHSH and CDR2 LQKENI. CDR3 sequence (DNA): TGTGCCAGCTCACCACAAAAAGGGACAGGGTCCGAGCAGTACTTC. It is translated as CASSPQKGTGSEQYF.

The CDR3, as DNA: TGTGCCAGTAGTGGAGGCAGGACGGCCTACGAGCAGTACTTC. It yields the protein CASSGGRTAYEQYF. The V call is TRBV19, the J call TRBJ2-7, with D perhaps matching TRBD2 (5 bases). The CDR3 is 14 residues long. Germline CDR1 LNHDA, CDR2 SQIVND (reference sequence). V dropped 5 bases and J dropped 2 bases, with 13 bases sitting between them.

The rearrangement joins TRBV12-3 or TRBV12-4 to TRBJ2-2, with D perhaps matching TRBD2 (6 bases). This CDR3 is built from 15 residues. V was clipped by 7 bases and J by 4 bases, with 16 bases between them. The CDR3 sequence: CASKGGLGSTGELFF. The DNA for the CDR3 is TGTGCCAGCAAAGGAGGGTTGGGGAGCACCGGGGAGCTGTTTTTT.

This clonotype was detected a few times. J is TRBJ1-1 and V is TRBV5-1; D not resolved. V was trimmed by 4 bases and J by 2 bases, leaving 15 bases between them. This CDR3 is 15 amino acids long. The germline gives CDR1 SGHRS, CDR2 YFSETQ. The CDR3: CASSEGLRYNTEAFF. The CDR3 DNA is TGCGCCAGCAGCGAGGGTCTTCGGTATAACACTGAAGCTTTCTTT.

This clonotype turned up a few times. The chain employs TRBV30 and TRBJ2-2; no definite D call. The V end was cut by 2 bases, the J end by 1 base, with 11 bases between. This CDR3 comprises 15 residues. Germline V lookup: CDR1 GTSNPN, CDR2 SVGIG (reference sequence). The CDR3 DNA is TGTGCCTGGAGTTTCCAACTCTGGAACACCGGGGAGCTGTTTTTT. The encoded protein is CAWSFQLWNTGELFF.

The CDR3 DNA sequence: TGTGCCATCAGGGCGACAGGGGATCTGTATAATTCACCCCTCCACTTT. Translation: CAIRATGDLYNSPLHF. The chain is built from TRBV10-3 and TRBJ1-6; 8 bases are a match to TRBD1. Germline CDR1 ENHRY, CDR2 SYGVKD. Germline trimming cut 6 bases from V and 4 bases from J; bases unmatched to any gene: 8. The CDR3 is 16 amino acids.

V is TRBV5-1 and J is TRBJ2-5; TRBD1 might be the D (6 bases). The length of the CDR3 is 14 residues. Germline lookup yields CDR1 SGHRS and CDR2 YFSETQ. Trimming removed 5 bases from V and 3 bases from J, with 14 bases in between. In DNA, the CDR3 is TGCGCCAGCAGGTACAGGGAGCTTAAAGAGACCCAGTACTTC. This translates into CASRYRELKETQYF. Full variable domain (rest looked up from reference TRBV5-1 and TRBJ2-5): KAGVTQTPRYLIKTRGQQVTLSCSPISGHRSVSWYQQTPGQGLQFLFEYFSETQRNKGNFPGRFSGRQFSNSRSEMNVSTLELGDSALYLCASRYRELKETQYFGPGTRLLVL.

This clonotype was observed a few times. The chain employs TRBV5-1 and TRBJ1-1, with 9 bases lining up with TRBD1. The CDR3 is made up of 14 amino acids. Germline V gives CDR1 SGHRS, CDR2 YFSETQ. V was pared by 4 bases and J by 11 bases, with 12 bases of the junction left unmatched. The CDR3 DNA reads as TGCGCCAGCAGCGGAAATACGGGACAGGGAGCGGCTTTCTTT. Amino acid sequence: CASSGNTGQGAAFF.

This clonotype was recorded a few times. This chain links TRBV7-9 with TRBJ2-7; TRBD2 is a possible D gene (5 bases). V lost 5 bases, J lost 4 bases, and 21 bases lay in between. The CDR3 spans 16 residues. The germline CDR1 and CDR2 sequences are SEHNR and FQNEAQ (reference sequence). The CDR3 DNA follows: TGTGCCAGCAGCCACGTAATAACGGGCGGGTTTTACGAGCAGTACTTC. Translated: CASSHVITGGFYEQYF.

The chain couples TRBV11-2 to TRBJ2-2, with 15 positions matching TRBD2. The CDR3 is 18 residues long. J lost 1 base, V lost 3 bases, and 3 bases had no gene match. Germline values: CDR1 SGHAT, CDR2 FQNNGV. The CDR3 region has the DNA TGTGCCAGCAGCTTTTCGGGACTAGCGGGAGGGAACACCGGGGAGCTGTTTTTT. This translates into CASSFSGLAGGNTGELFF.